These 9 T cell receptor beta chains originate from one sample sequenced in a study of T cells in Graves' hyperthyroidism and ophthalmopathy. Amplification of TCR beta CDR3 regions used RNA as the template. During a first-round RT-PCR of the TCR CDR3, the HTBI primer set was used. TCRdb re-called the multiplex PCR reads with MiXCR, one entry per CDR3 protein. The sample lists about 690,000 distinct CDR3 sequences, 17% occurring once. The material sequenced was blood. The receptors originated from a man over 45 with Graves' hyperthyroidism.

This clonotype was observed at least ten times. J is TRBJ2-1 and V is TRBV19, with 9 bases matching TRBD1. The CDR3 has 15 residues. V dropped 6 bases and J dropped 8; count of bases not matched to a gene: 11. Looked up from germline, CDR1 is LNHDA and CDR2 is SQIVND (reference sequence). CDR3 coding DNA: TGTGCCAGTAGCAAACCGGGACAGGGTAGAGATGAGCAGTTCTTC. This encodes CASSKPGQGRDEQFF.

This clonotype was detected ten times or more. V gene TRBV2 combines with J gene TRBJ2-2; possible D gene TRBD2, 6 bases. The V end was cut by 8 bases, the J end by 3 bases, with 22 bases between. Per germline, CDR1 SNHLY and CDR2 FYNNEI. This CDR3 region has 17 residues. DNA for the CDR3: TGTGCCAGCTGTAGACCCCGGGACTTAGCGGACACCGGGGAGCTGTTTTTT. Translated: CASCRPRDLADTGELFF.

This clonotype has a handful of counts. The J gene is TRBJ1-3, the V gene TRBV20-1; 10 nucleotides line up with TRBD1. From germline, CDR1 is DFQATT and CDR2 SNEGSKA (reference sequence). The CDR3 contains 15 residues. The V and J ends lost 5 bases and 3 bases, in that order; junction bases with no gene match: 7. The CDR3 nucleotides are TGCAGTGCTGACACGGGACAGGGGATTGGAAACACCATATATTTT. Protein product: CSADTGQGIGNTIYF.

This clonotype was counted ten times or more. The chain links TRBV28 to TRBJ2-7, with D possibly being TRBD1 or TRBD2 (5 bases each). This CDR3 has 12 residues. V gave up 6 bases and J gave up 7 bases, with 13 bases separating them. In germline, CDR1 is MDHEN, CDR2 SYDVKM. The CDR3 DNA reads as TGTGCCAGCAGGAGGGGTGCGAGAGAGCAGTACTTC. It is translated as CASRRGAREQYF.

This clonotype was picked up a small number of times. This chain connects TRBV5-6 to TRBJ2-1; 10 bases are a match to TRBD2. Germline CDR1 and CDR2: SGHDT and YYEEEE. The CDR3 is 17 amino acids. Trimming took 4 bases from V and 3 from J; bases not matched to a gene: 10. Here the CDR3 reads CASSPEASGSIYNEQFF. The CDR3, as DNA: TGTGCCAGCAGCCCTGAGGCTAGCGGGAGCATCTACAATGAGCAGTTCTTC.

As concerns this clonotype: A read error may explain this, as a much larger clone is one base away. V is TRBV24-1 and J is TRBJ1-1; TRBD1 is a possible D gene (5 bases). The CDR3 is made up of 16 amino acids. V lost 0 bases, J lost 4 bases, and 14 bases lay in between. The germline V gene encodes CDR1 KGHDR and CDR2 SFDVKD. The DNA for the CDR3 is TGTGCCACCAGTGATTTGGGGGGACTGGAAAGCACTGAAGCTTTCTTT. It specifies CATSDLGGLESTEAFF.

This clonotype was seen repeatedly, ten times or more. The chain recombines TRBV20-1 with TRBJ2-7; 7 nucleotides agree with TRBD2. Germline lookup yields CDR1 DFQATT and CDR2 SNEGSKA (reference sequence). After removal of 6 bases from V and 4 bases from J, the junction contained 12 bases not matched to a gene. CDR3 length equals 14 residues. The CDR3 bases are TGCAGTGCCGTTATGGGCGGGAGACGATACGAGCAGTACTTC. Translation: CSAVMGGRRYEQYF.

This clonotype was counted many times. The CDR3 reads CASRPVEAGNTEAFF. The CDR3 DNA reads as TGTGCCAGCAGGCCCGTTGAGGCGGGGAACACTGAAGCTTTCTTT. The chain employs TRBV12-3 or TRBV12-4 and TRBJ1-1, with D unclear. The V end was cut by 6 bases, the J end by 1 base, with 15 bases between. The CDR3 sequence is 15 residues long.

This clonotype has ten or more counts. The V gene is TRBV28, the J gene TRBJ1-2; 8 nucleotides agree with TRBD1. CDR3 size: 15 residues. The V and J ends lost 5 bases and 2 bases, in that order; junction bases with no gene match: 7. CDR1 MDHEN and CDR2 SYDVKM come from the germline V gene. The DNA of the CDR3 is TGTGCCAGCAGTCCGGGACAGGCACTAAACTATGGCTACACCTTC. Protein: CASSPGQALNYGYTF.